This T cell receptor (beta chain) was identified in a study of identical twins. Findings of the study overall: Models, which agreed with sharing between unrelated individuals, nonetheless underestimated the out-of-frame TCR alpha sharing seen in monozygotic twins.

This clonotype was counted a few times. Antigen unknown. TCRdb called the 5' RACE reads again in MiXCR, with one record for every CDR3 protein. This table has about 190,000 distinct CDR3 sequences, about 16% appearing once. CDR3 length: 16 residues. Unmatched junction bases numbered 9, after V lost 4 bases and J lost 3 bases. The germline V gene has CDR1 SGHDN and CDR2 FVKESK. Another study also made use of these data, one on T cells expressing NK-cell markers. That study adds: Seven HCMV-seropositive donors and one seronegative donor made up the eight sequenced donors.

The source material was CD8+ T cells sorted from blood. The rearrangement joins TRBV14 to TRBJ2-7; 10 bases fit TRBD1. The sequence derives from a woman aged 18-35 years in good health. CDR3 nucleotide sequence: TGTGCCAGCAGCCTAACCGGGACAGGGGATAGCTACGAGCAGTACTTC. Translating gives CASSLTGTGDSYEQYF.